Listed here is a single T cell receptor (beta chain). Its specificity is unknown. CD8+ and CD4+ T cells circulating in blood were sequenced for TCR beta. Negative isolation yielded the CD8+ and CD4+ T cells, while FACS enriched the TEMRA cells. Trimming took 0 bases from V and 8 from J, leaving 14 bases between them. Germline V gene lookup returns CDR1 SGHRS and CDR2 YFSETQ. The CDR3 spans 14 residues. The data were obtained in a study of CD8 T cells in Susac syndrome. Study-level points and caveats: The study conceded that its TCR sequencing and HLA analysis involved relatively few individuals.

Random hexamers primed reverse transcription of about 0.5 to 1 ug RNA. An immunoSEQ multiplex PCR amplified TCR beta CDR3 over 54 Vbeta and 13 Jbeta. TCRdb reprocessed the immunoSEQ multiplex PCR reads with MiXCR, giving one entry per CDR3 protein. The sample records 250,000 to 350,000 distinct CDR3 sequences, approximately 90% being singletons. The chain uses TRBV5-1 and TRBJ1-1; TRBD1 might be the D (5 bases). The sequence came from a human donor with multiple sclerosis. Material for sequencing was CD4+ T cells from PBMCs. The CDR3 sequence is CASSLEGPRQEAFF. The CDR3 nucleotides read TGCGCCAGCAGCTTGGAGGGCCCCCGACAGGAAGCTTTCTTT. Full variable domain (rest looked up from reference TRBV5-1 and TRBJ1-1): KAGVTQTPRYLIKTRGQQVTLSCSPISGHRSVSWYQQTPGQGLQFLFEYFSETQRNKGNFPGRFSGRQFSNSRSEMNVSTLELGDSALYLCASSLEGPRQEAFFGQGTRLTVV.